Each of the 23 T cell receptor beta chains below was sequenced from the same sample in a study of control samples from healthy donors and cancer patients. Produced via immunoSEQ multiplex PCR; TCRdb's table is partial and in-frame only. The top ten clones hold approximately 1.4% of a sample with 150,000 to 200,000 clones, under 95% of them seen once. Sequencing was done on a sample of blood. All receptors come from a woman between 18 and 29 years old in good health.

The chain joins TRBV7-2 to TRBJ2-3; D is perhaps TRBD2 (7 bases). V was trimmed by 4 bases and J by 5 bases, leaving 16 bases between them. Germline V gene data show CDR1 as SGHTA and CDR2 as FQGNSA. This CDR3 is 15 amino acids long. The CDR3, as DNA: TGTGCCAGCAGCTGGAGGGGGGGGGCCTTAGATACGCAGTATTTT. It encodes CASSWRGGALDTQYF.

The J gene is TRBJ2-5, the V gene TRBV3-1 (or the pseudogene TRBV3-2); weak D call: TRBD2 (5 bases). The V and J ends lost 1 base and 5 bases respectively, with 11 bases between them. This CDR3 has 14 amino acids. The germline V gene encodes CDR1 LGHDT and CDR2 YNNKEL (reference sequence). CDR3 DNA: TGTGCCAGCAGCCAAGCGGGCCGCGGGGAGACCCAGTACTTC. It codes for CASSQAGRGETQYF.

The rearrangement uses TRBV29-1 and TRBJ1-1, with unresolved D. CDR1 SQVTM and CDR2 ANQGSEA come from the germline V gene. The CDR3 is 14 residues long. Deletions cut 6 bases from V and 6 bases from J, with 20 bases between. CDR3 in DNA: TGCAGCGTCTTCCCAGGTAGTTCGGGGTCTGAAGCTTTCTTT. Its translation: CSVFPGSSGSEAFF.

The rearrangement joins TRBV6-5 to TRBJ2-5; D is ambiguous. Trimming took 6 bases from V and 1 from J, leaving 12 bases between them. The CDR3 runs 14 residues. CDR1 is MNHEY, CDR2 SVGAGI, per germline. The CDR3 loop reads CASSPRTTQETQYF. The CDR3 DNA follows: TGTGCCAGCAGCCCCAGGACCACCCAAGAGACCCAGTACTTC.

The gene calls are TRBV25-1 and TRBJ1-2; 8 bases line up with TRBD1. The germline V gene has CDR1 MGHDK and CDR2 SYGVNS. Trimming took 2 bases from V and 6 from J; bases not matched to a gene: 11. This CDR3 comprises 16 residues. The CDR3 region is CASSEGQGNYGHGYTF. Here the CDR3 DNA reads TGTGCCAGCAGTGAAGGACAGGGCAATTACGGGCATGGCTACACCTTC.

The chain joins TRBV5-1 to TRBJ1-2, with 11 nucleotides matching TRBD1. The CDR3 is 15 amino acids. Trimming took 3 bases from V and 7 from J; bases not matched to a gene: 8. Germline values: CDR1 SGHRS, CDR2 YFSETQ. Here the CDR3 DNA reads TGCGCCAGCAGCTCGGACAGGGGGCGGGTCCGTGGCTACACCTTC. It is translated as CASSSDRGRVRGYTF.

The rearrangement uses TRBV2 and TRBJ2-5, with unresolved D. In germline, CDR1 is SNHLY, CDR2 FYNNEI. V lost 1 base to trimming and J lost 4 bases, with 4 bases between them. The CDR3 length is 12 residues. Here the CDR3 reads CASSEGTETQYF. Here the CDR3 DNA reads TGTGCCAGCAGTGAAGGGACAGAGACCCAGTACTTC. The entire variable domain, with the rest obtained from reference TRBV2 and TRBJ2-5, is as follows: EPEVTQTPSHQVTQMGQEVILRCVPISNHLYFYWYRQILGQKVEFLVSFYNNEISEKSEIFDDQFSVERPDGSNFTLKIRSTKLEDSAMYFCASSEGTETQYFGPGTRLLVL.

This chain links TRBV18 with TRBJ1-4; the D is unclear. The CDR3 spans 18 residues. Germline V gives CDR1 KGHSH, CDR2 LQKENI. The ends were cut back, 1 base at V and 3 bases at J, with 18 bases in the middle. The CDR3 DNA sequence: TGTGCCAGCTCACCACTGGCGTCCACCCTCTCACCTAATGAAAAACTGTTTTTT. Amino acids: CASSPLASTLSPNEKLFF.

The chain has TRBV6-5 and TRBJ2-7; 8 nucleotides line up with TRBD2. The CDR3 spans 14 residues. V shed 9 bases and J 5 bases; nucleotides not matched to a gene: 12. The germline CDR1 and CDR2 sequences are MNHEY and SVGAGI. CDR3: CARSKRERIDEQYF. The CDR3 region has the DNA TGTGCCAGGTCAAAGCGGGAGCGGATTGACGAGCAGTACTTC.

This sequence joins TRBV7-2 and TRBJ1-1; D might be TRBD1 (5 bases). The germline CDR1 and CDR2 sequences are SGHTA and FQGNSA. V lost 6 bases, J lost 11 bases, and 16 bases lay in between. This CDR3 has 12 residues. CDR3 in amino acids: CASRKMPGPAFF. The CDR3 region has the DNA TGTGCCAGCAGAAAGATGCCGGGACCGGCTTTCTTT.

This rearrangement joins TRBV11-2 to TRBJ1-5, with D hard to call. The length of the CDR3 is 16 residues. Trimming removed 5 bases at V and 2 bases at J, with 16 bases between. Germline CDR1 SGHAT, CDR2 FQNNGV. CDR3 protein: CASSPYGGIGNQPQHF. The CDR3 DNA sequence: TGTGCCAGCAGCCCCTATGGAGGGATCGGCAATCAGCCCCAGCATTTT.

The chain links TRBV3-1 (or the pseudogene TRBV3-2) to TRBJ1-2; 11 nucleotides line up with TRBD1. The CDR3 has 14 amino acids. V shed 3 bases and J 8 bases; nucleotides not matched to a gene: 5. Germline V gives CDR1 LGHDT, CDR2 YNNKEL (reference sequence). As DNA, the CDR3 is TGTGCCAGCAGCCACGGACAGGGGGCGCGGGGCTACACCTTC. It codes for CASSHGQGARGYTF.

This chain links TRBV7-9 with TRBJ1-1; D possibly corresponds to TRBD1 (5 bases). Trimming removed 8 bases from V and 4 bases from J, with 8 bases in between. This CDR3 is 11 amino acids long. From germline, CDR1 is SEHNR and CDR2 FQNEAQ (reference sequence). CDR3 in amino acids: CASQGGTEAFF. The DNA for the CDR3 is TGTGCCAGCCAGGGTGGCACTGAAGCTTTCTTT.

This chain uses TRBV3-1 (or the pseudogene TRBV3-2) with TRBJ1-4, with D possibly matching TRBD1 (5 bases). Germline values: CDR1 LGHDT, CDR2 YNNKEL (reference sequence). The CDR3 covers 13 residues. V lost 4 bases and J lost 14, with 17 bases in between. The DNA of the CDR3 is TGTGCCAGCAGCCGGGTATCCTTCCCAGGGCTGTTTTTT. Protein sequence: CASSRVSFPGLFF.

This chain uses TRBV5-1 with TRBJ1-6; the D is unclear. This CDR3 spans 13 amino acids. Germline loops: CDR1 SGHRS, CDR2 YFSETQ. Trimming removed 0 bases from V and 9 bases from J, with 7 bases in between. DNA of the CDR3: TGCGCCAGCAGCTTGGCCGGCCTTTCACCCCTCCACTTT. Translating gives CASSLAGLSPLHF.

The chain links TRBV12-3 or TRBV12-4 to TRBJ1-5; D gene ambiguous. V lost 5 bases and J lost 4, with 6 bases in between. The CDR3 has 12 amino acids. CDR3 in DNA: TGTGCCAGCAGTCGATCTAATCAGCCCCAGCATTTT. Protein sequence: CASSRSNQPQHF.

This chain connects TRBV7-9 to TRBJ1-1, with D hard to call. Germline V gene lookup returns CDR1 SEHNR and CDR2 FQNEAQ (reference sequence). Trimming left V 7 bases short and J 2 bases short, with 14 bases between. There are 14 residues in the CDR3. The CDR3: CASIREPGNTEAFF. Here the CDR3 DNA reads TGTGCCAGCATCCGGGAGCCGGGAAACACTGAAGCTTTCTTT. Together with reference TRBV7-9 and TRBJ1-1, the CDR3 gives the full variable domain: DTGVSQNPRHKITKRGQNVTFRCDPISEHNRLYWYRQTLGQGPEFLTYFQNEAQLEKSRLLSDRFSAERPKGSFSTLEIQRTEQGDSAMYLCASIREPGNTEAFFGQGTRLTVV.

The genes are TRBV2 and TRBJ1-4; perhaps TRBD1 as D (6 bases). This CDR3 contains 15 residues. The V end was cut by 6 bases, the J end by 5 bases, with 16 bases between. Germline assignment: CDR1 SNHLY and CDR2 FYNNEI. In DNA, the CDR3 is TGTGCCAGCAGCCCTAGGACAGCACCCAATGAAAAACTGTTTTTT. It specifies CASSPRTAPNEKLFF. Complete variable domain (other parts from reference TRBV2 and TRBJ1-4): EPEVTQTPSHQVTQMGQEVILRCVPISNHLYFYWYRQILGQKVEFLVSFYNNEISEKSEIFDDQFSVERPDGSNFTLKIRSTKLEDSAMYFCASSPRTAPNEKLFFGSGTQLSVL.

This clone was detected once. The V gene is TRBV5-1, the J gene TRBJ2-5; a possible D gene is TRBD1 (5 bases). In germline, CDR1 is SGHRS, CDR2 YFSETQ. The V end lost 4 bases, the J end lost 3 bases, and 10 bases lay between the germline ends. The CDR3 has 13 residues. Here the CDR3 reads CASSVDRKETQYF. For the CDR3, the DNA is TGCGCCAGCAGCGTTGACAGAAAAGAGACCCAGTACTTC.

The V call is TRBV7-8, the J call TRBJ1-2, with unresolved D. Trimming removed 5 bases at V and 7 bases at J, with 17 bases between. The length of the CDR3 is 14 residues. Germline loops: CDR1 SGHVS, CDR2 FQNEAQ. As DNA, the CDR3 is TGTGCCAGCAGCCGAGCGTCAGGAATTGTTGGCTACACCTTC. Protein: CASSRASGIVGYTF.

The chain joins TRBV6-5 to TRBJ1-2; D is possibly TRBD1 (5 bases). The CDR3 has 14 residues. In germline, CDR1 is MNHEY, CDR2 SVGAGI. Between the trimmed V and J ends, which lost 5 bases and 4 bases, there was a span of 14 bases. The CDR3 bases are TGTGCCAGCAGTCGCGGCAGGGAGAGCTATGGCTACACCTTC. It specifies CASSRGRESYGYTF.

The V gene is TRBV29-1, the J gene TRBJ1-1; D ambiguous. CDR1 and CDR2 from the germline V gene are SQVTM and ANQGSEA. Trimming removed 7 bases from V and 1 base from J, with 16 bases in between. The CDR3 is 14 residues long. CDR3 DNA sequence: TGCAGCGGGCGACCGGGCCTCTCGAACACTGAAGCTTTCTTT. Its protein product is CSGRPGLSNTEAFF.

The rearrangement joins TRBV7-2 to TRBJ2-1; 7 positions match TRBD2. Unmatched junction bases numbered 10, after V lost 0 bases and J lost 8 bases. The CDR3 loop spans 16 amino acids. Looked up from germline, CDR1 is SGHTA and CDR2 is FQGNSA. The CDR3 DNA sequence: TGTGCCAGCAGCTTAGCGCCGGGACTACCTCCCGATGAGCAGTTCTTC. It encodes CASSLAPGLPPDEQFF. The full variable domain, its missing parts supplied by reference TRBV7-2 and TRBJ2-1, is GAGVSQSPSNKVTEKGKDVELRCDPISGHTALYWYRQSLGQGLEFLIYFQGNSAPDKSGLPSDRFSAERTGGSVSTLTIQRTQQEDSAVYLCASSLAPGLPPDEQFFGPGTRLTVL.